Below are 21 T cell receptor beta chains sequenced from a single sample in a study of T-cell memory formation after mild COVID-19. TCRdb ran MiXCR on the 5' RACE reads and lists one entry per CDR3 protein. There are a few hundred thousand distinct CDR3 sequences in the sample; 20% to 25% occur only once, and roughly 21% lies in the top ten. Sequencing was carried out using PBMCs or a T cell subset sorted from them (not recorded which). The receptors were sampled from a man in his late teens or twenties who had mild COVID-19 (a few samples of this study predate the infection). Cell type and time point are not known.

The count of this clonotype is one. The V call is TRBV30, the J call TRBJ1-5; the D is unclear. Per the germline V gene, CDR1 is GTSNPN and CDR2 is SVGIG (reference sequence). CDR3 length: 14 amino acids. V lost 0 bases to trimming and J lost 1 base, with 7 bases between them. The CDR3 nucleotides are TGTGCCTGGAGTGTATCCGTCAGCAATCAGCCCCAGCATTTT. It yields the protein CAWSVSVSNQPQHF.

The V call is TRBV7-8, the J call TRBJ1-3; no firm D call. V lost 0 bases and J 2 bases, leaving 8 bases between the germline ends. CDR1 is SGHVS and CDR2 is FQNEAQ in the germline V gene. The CDR3 sequence is 15 residues long. The CDR3 sequence is CASSLAGLAGNTIYF. The CDR3 DNA sequence: TGTGCCAGCAGCTTAGCTGGGCTCGCTGGAAACACCATATATTTT.

This clonotype was observed a few times. The chain recombines TRBV12-3 or TRBV12-4 with TRBJ2-7; TRBD1 matches 7 bases. The CDR3 consists of 12 residues. The ends lost 6 bases at V and 2 bases at J; junction bases unmatched: 1. CDR3 bases: TGTGCCAGCAGGGGACAGACCTACGAGCAGTACTTC. This sequence encodes CASRGQTYEQYF.

In its sample, this clonotype was seen a few times. The J gene is TRBJ2-1, the V gene TRBV7-9, with D possibly TRBD2 on 6 matching bases. Germline values: CDR1 SEHNR, CDR2 FQNEAQ (reference sequence). V lost 5 bases to trimming and J lost 5 bases, with 13 bases between them. The CDR3 contains 14 residues. Written as DNA, the CDR3 is TGTGCCAGCAGCCCAAAAGCGGGTAACAATGAGCAGTTCTTC. Protein: CASSPKAGNNEQFF.

In this sample, this clonotype turned up a few times. This chain connects TRBV4-3 to TRBJ2-3, with a possible D match to TRBD1 (5 bases). This CDR3 region has 17 residues. CDR1 and CDR2 (germline): LGHNA, YSLEER. V shed 1 base and J shed 0 bases, with 14 bases lying between them. This CDR3 reads CASSQATTASSTDTQYF. For the CDR3, the DNA is TGCGCCAGCAGCCAAGCAACGACAGCTTCTAGCACAGATACGCAGTATTTT.

This clonotype was seen a handful of times. The chain uses TRBV3-2 and TRBJ2-7; the DNA was not used to check the table's D call, TRBD1. TRBV3-2 is described as a pseudogene. This CDR3 spans 15 amino acids. The CDR3 spells CASSWTGLFSYEQYV. The CDR3 nucleotides read TGTGCCAGCAGCTGGACAGGGCTTTTTTCCTACGAGCAGTACGTC.

This clonotype was detected only once. This chain links TRBV4-3 with TRBJ1-5; 10 nucleotides align to TRBD1. Trimming cost V 4 bases and J 0 bases; bases outside gene matches: 6. Germline CDR1 is LGHNA and CDR2 is YSLEER. This CDR3 is built from 17 residues. The CDR3: CASSPGTGAYSNQPQHF. In DNA form, the CDR3 reads TGCGCCAGCAGCCCGGGGACAGGGGCATATAGCAATCAGCCCCAGCATTTT.

J is TRBJ1-1 and V is TRBV7-9, with D hard to call. V was trimmed by 5 bases and J by 4 bases, leaving 23 bases between them. The CDR3 covers 17 residues. In germline, CDR1 is SEHNR, CDR2 FQNEAQ (reference sequence). Here the CDR3 DNA reads TGTGCCAGCAGCCGAGCCGGAGCAGGAAGAGGTGGCACTGAAGCTTTCTTT. This codes for CASSRAGAGRGGTEAFF. The entire variable domain, with the rest obtained from reference TRBV7-9 and TRBJ1-1, is as follows: DTGVSQNPRHKITKRGQNVTFRCDPISEHNRLYWYRQTLGQGPEFLTYFQNEAQLEKSRLLSDRFSAERPKGSFSTLEIQRTEQGDSAMYLCASSRAGAGRGGTEAFFGQGTRLTVV.

This chain uses TRBV12-3 or TRBV12-4 with TRBJ1-1, with 7 bases matching TRBD1. V lost 6 bases, J lost 0 bases, and 7 bases stayed unmatched. The CDR3 contains 15 residues. The CDR3 sequence: CASRSGGSMNTEAFF. CDR3 sequence (DNA): TGTGCCAGCAGGTCAGGGGGGAGCATGAACACTGAAGCTTTCTTT.

This clonotype has a handful of counts. V gene TRBV6-5 combines with J gene TRBJ2-7, with D hard to call. This CDR3 has 14 residues. V lost 4 bases to trimming and J lost 0 bases, with 10 bases between them. The germline CDR1 and CDR2 sequences are MNHEY and SVGAGI. The chain's CDR3 is CASSFTASSYEQYV. CDR3 DNA sequence: TGTGCCAGCAGTTTTACTGCCAGCTCCTACGAGCAGTACGTC.

The chain recombines TRBV20-1 with TRBJ2-7; D possibly uses TRBD1 or TRBD2 (5 bases each). This CDR3 is 15 amino acids long. CDR1 and CDR2 from the germline V gene are DFQATT and SNEGSKA (reference sequence). Trimming left V 5 bases short and J 2 bases short, with 19 bases between. The CDR3 bases are TGCAGTGCTGCTAGAGCCGGGGCGCTCACCTACGAGCAGTACTTC. Translation gives CSAARAGALTYEQYF.

The V and J genes are TRBV20-1 and TRBJ2-1, with D maybe TRBD2 (5 bases). V was shortened by 0 bases and J by 1 base, with 13 bases between the two germline ends. The CDR3 covers 16 residues. CDR1 DFQATT and CDR2 SNEGSKA come from the germline V gene (reference sequence). The CDR3 loop is CSARDRRRMSYNEQFF. In DNA form, the CDR3 reads TGCAGTGCTAGAGATAGGAGGCGGATGTCCTACAATGAGCAGTTCTTC.

V is TRBV12-3 or TRBV12-4 and J is TRBJ2-3, with TRBD1 identical over 10 bases. V was pared by 6 bases and J by 6 bases, with 0 bases of the junction left unmatched. The CDR3 consists of 12 residues. Here the CDR3 reads CASRDRGDTQYF. As DNA, the CDR3 is TGTGCCAGCAGGGACAGGGGGGATACGCAGTATTTT.

This clonotype has more than one count but fewer than ten. The rearrangement joins TRBV24-1 to TRBJ1-2; D gene ambiguous. The CDR3 contains 13 residues. Germline-derived CDR1 and CDR2 are KGHDR and SFDVKD. Trimming removed 4 bases from V and 5 bases from J, with 10 bases in between. CDR3: CATSDRDIYGYTF. The CDR3 nucleotides are TGTGCCACCAGTGACCGCGACATATATGGCTACACCTTC.

This clonotype was seen only a few times. The rearrangement joins TRBV7-2 to TRBJ1-2, with unresolved D. V was shortened by 5 bases and J by 4 bases, with 17 bases between the two germline ends. CDR3 length: 15 residues. Germline assignment: CDR1 SGHTA and CDR2 FQGNSA. CDR3 DNA: TGTGCCAGCAGCCCACGGACCCTGGACGTCTATGGCTACACCTTC. Protein sequence: CASSPRTLDVYGYTF.

This chain links TRBV10-3 with TRBJ1-1; 8 positions match TRBD1. The CDR3 is 14 amino acids. Germline CDR1 ENHRY, CDR2 SYGVKD. V was pared by 3 bases and J by 10 bases, with 10 bases of the junction left unmatched. The chain's CDR3 is CAISDRTGTLTAFF. The CDR3 DNA sequence: TGTGCCATCAGTGATAGGACAGGGACACTGACAGCTTTCTTT.

V is TRBV20-1 and J is TRBJ2-1, with TRBD2 matching 11 bases. Unmatched junction bases numbered 3, after V lost 3 bases and J lost 8 bases. Germline V lookup: CDR1 DFQATT, CDR2 SNEGSKA (reference sequence). The CDR3 is made up of 13 amino acids. The CDR3 reads CSASTSGGYEQFF. CDR3 DNA: TGCAGTGCTAGCACTAGCGGGGGTTATGAGCAGTTCTTC.

The chain recombines TRBV10-3 with TRBJ2-3, with D unresolved. CDR1 and CDR2 from the germline V gene are ENHRY and SYGVKD. The V and J ends lost 4 bases and 6 bases respectively, with 11 bases between them. This CDR3 is built from 13 residues. The CDR3 loop is CAISVGPLDTQYF. DNA for the CDR3: TGTGCCATCAGTGTGGGTCCACTGGATACGCAGTATTTT.

The gene calls are TRBV28 and TRBJ2-4; 8 nucleotides line up with TRBD1. The CDR3 totals 13 residues. Losses at the gene ends were 5 bases for V and 7 bases for J; bases not matched to a gene: 4. Germline loops: CDR1 MDHEN, CDR2 SYDVKM. This CDR3 is CASSPRDRNIQYF. The DNA of the CDR3 is TGTGCCAGCAGTCCCCGGGACAGGAACATTCAGTACTTC.

This clonotype was observed a handful of times. The CDR3 bases are TGTGCCAGCAGCACAGGGGGCGCCCATAATTCACCCCTCCACTTT. This sequence encodes CASSTGGAHNSPLHF. The chain couples TRBV7-6 to TRBJ1-6; 9 bases agree with TRBD1. V was clipped by 5 bases and J by 5 bases; unmatched bases: 4. The CDR3 consists of 15 residues. The germline gives CDR1 SGHVS, CDR2 FNYEAQ.

In its sample, this clonotype was seen once. V is TRBV6-6 and J is TRBJ1-5, with 10 bases lining up with TRBD1. This CDR3 has 16 amino acids. The V segment lost 5 bases and the J segment 6 bases; nucleotides outside the gene matches: 10. The germline CDR1 and CDR2 sequences are MNHNY and SVGAGI (reference sequence). The CDR3 DNA reads TGTGCCAGCAGTCCCTGGACAGGGGGGGAGGGTCAGCCCCAGCATTTT. It yields the protein CASSPWTGGEGQPQHF.